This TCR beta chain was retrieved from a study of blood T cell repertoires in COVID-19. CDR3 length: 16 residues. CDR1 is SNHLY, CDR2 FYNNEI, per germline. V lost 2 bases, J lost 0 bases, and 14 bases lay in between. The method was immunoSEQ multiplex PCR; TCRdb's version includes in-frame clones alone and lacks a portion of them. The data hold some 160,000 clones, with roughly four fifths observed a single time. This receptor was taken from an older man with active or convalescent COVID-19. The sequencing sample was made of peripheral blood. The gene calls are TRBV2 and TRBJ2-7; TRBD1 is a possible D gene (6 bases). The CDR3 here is CASSERAGTLSYEQYF. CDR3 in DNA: TGTGCCAGCAGTGAAAGGGCCGGGACACTCTCCTACGAGCAGTACTTC.